This entry is about one T cell receptor beta chain. This clone was detected once. Its recognized antigen is unknown. Base qualities are not recorded, but no much larger clone differs from it by a single base. This sample stems from a study of blood T cell repertoires in COVID-19 (dated by TCRdb to the early 2020s). With regard to the full study: The collaborator samples originated in the United States, Italy and Spain and spanned the acute and convalescent phases of COVID-19. Deeply sampled blood TCRbeta repertoires from subjects exposed to, actively infected with, or recovered from COVID-19 were included in the dataset. The material from the prospective study consisted of cDNA or gDNA derived from T cells, B-cell-depleted T cells, or PBMCs. Sample metadata almost always included a de-identified subject ID, COVID-19 status, age in years and sex. Where available, HLA class I and class II types were taken from metadata supplied by the sample provider and were not determined by assay-based typing. The samples were drawn from the first 160 participants of the ongoing ImmuneRACE study and from some 1,300 subjects provided by 6 global collaborators. The repertoires were made available in a free public database intended to serve as a resource for research on the immune response to SARS-CoV-2. Results and caveats for the whole study, not just this receptor: The quantity of clinical and demographic metadata differed by source and by participant and was supplied without curation.

TCRbeta CDR3 regions were amplified from genomic DNA by means of the immunoSEQ Assay, a bias-controlled multiplex PCR. Per the source publication's procedure: Nucleated cell counts per sample were estimated from amplification of reference gene primers within the assay. Sequence reads were collapsed and filtered to measure the absolute abundance of every unique TCRbeta CDR3 rearrangement. Productive Simpson clonality was computed per sample as the square root of Simpson's diversity index over productive rearrangements. Held by TCRdb, this immuneACCESS table contains in-frame sequences only and omits some clones. Under half of the omission traces to an unresolved V gene where checked; the cause of the rest is unknown. V, J and clone size were drawn from that table, and D and trimming were deduced from the DNA. Recorded for this sample are 190,000 or so clones; around 86% of them occurred a single time. The ten most abundant clones make up 2.9% of the sample.

Each collaborating institution followed its own protocols to collect whole blood in K2EDTA tubes. For TCRbeta analysis, collaborator samples were shipped as frozen whole blood, as isolated PBMCs, or as DNA extracted from either sample type. Trimming takes 4 bases off V and 4 bases off J; junction bases not matched to a gene: 2. According to the germline V gene, CDR1 reads SGHAT and CDR2 reads FQNNGV. The CDR3 goes from the cysteine to the phenylalanine over 13 residues. Of the read, only the CDR3 DNA is kept; its 39 bases are in frame from base 1. In this chain, TRBV11-2 is recombined with TRBJ2-7; TRBD1 matches 9 bases in the middle. The sample consisted of peripheral blood. This clonotype was sampled from a woman between 25 and 40 years old with active or convalescent COVID-19. The nucleotide sequence is given as TGTGCCAGCAGCTCGGACAGGGGATACGAGCAGTACTTC. This gives the protein CASSSDRGYEQYF.